These 14 T cell receptor beta chains share one sample of origin, sequenced in a study of neoadjuvant nivolumab and ipilimumab in lung cancer. This table comes from immunoSEQ multiplex PCR, and its TCRdb copy is limited to in-frame clones, with some not included. The sample contains fewer than 35,000 clones, 80% of which appear only once. The sample consisted of peripheral blood, taken before neoadjuvant nivolumab, alone or with ipilimumab. All receptors derive from an adult with non-small cell lung cancer.

V is TRBV28 and J is TRBJ1-2; weak D call: TRBD1 (6 bases). V was trimmed by 7 bases and J by 0 bases, leaving 18 bases between them. CDR1 MDHEN and CDR2 SYDVKM come from the germline V gene. The CDR3 loop spans 16 amino acids. The CDR3 sequence is CASNLPGQQANYGYTF. The CDR3 DNA sequence: TGTGCCAGCAACTTACCCGGACAGCAAGCTAACTATGGCTACACCTTC.

The chain has TRBV4-2 and TRBJ2-5; 10 nucleotides match TRBD2. CDR3 length equals 16 residues. In germline, CDR1 is LGHNA, CDR2 YNFKEQ. Losses at the gene ends were 1 base for V and 1 base for J; bases not matched to a gene: 3. The CDR3: CASSQASGGPQETQYF. CDR3 nucleotide sequence: TGTGCCAGCAGCCAAGCTAGCGGGGGCCCCCAAGAGACCCAGTACTTC.

The V gene is TRBV28, the J gene TRBJ1-2; possible D gene TRBD1, 5 bases. Per germline, CDR1 MDHEN and CDR2 SYDVKM. The V end was cut by 3 bases, the J end by 1 base, with 9 bases between. This CDR3 has 14 amino acids. In nucleotides, the CDR3 is TGTGCCAGCAGTTTTCCCGGGGGTAACTATGGCTACACCTTC. Protein: CASSFPGGNYGYTF.

The chain couples TRBV2 to TRBJ2-5; no clear D. Trimming stripped 2 bases from V and 3 bases from J, with 10 bases between. This CDR3 has 14 residues. Germline CDR1 SNHLY, CDR2 FYNNEI. CDR3 DNA: TGTGCCAGCAGTGAAAACGGATTGAAAGAGACCCAGTACTTC. Residues: CASSENGLKETQYF.

This clone was seen only a few times. The rearrangement joins TRBV27 to TRBJ1-1, with D possibly matching TRBD1 (5 bases). CDR1 MNHEY and CDR2 SMNVEV come from the germline V gene (reference sequence). V lost 3 bases to trimming and J lost 4 bases, with 15 bases between them. This CDR3 comprises 15 residues. In nucleotides, the CDR3 is TGTGCCAGCAGTTTCGGGACGGCAAAGAGCACTGAAGCTTTCTTT. Amino acids: CASSFGTAKSTEAFF.

The rearrangement joins TRBV29-1 to TRBJ2-7; 7 positions match TRBD2. Germline V CDR1 and CDR2: SQVTM, ANQGSEA. Losses at the gene ends were 4 bases for V and 0 bases for J; bases not matched to a gene: 9. There are 15 residues in the CDR3. The CDR3 coding sequence is TGCAGCGTTGGGGGGTCGCGGACTAGCTCCTACGAGCAGTACTTC. It codes for CSVGGSRTSSYEQYF.

The chain links TRBV5-1 to TRBJ2-5, with a tentative D call TRBD2 (5 bases). CDR1 SGHRS and CDR2 YFSETQ come from the germline V gene. The CDR3 loop spans 14 amino acids. V lost 0 bases, J lost 1 base, and 7 bases lay in between. CDR3 DNA sequence: TGCGCCAGCAGCTTGGGCGGACTCCAAGAGACCCAGTACTTC. Its translation is CASSLGGLQETQYF.

This chain links TRBV6-1 with TRBJ2-1; D may be TRBD1 or TRBD2 (6 bases each). V lost 6 bases, J lost 9 bases, and 12 bases lay in between. The CDR3 extends over 12 amino acids. From germline, CDR1 is MNHNS and CDR2 SASEGT. The DNA for the CDR3 is TGTGCCAGCAGGACGGGGGCAGGTGAGCAGTTCTTC. Protein: CASRTGAGEQFF.

The chain uses TRBV9 and TRBJ2-5; 10 bases fit TRBD2. The trim removed 4 bases at V and 5 bases at J, leaving 8 bases unmatched. The CDR3 totals 15 residues. Per the germline V gene, CDR1 is SGDLS and CDR2 is YYNGEE. The CDR3 here is CASSPSGGADETQYF. The CDR3 DNA reads as TGTGCCAGCAGCCCCAGCGGGGGGGCCGATGAGACCCAGTACTTC.

This clone was observed a single time. The genes are TRBV7-2 and TRBJ1-4, with a possible D match to TRBD1 (5 bases). CDR3 length: 16 residues. The V gene's germline CDR1 is SGHTA and CDR2 FQGNSA. With 5 bases removed from V and 11 bases from J, the gap between germline ends came to 24 bases. CDR3 residues: CASSPRATGVKGKLFF. As DNA, the CDR3 is TGTGCCAGCAGCCCCCGAGCGACGGGAGTCAAGGGGAAACTGTTTTTT.

The chain carries TRBV6-4 and TRBJ1-5, with 10 bases lining up with TRBD1. With 10 bases clipped from V and 0 bases from J, the junction kept 15 bases outside the gene matches. The CDR3 is made up of 18 amino acids. Germline CDR1 MRHNA, CDR2 SNTAGT. Here the CDR3 reads CAITWGTGVSHSNQPQHF. The DNA of the CDR3 is TGTGCCATCACCTGGGGGACAGGGGTAAGTCATAGCAATCAGCCCCAGCATTTT.

V gene TRBV19 combines with J gene TRBJ1-6, with TRBD1 as a possible D gene (5 bases). Germline values: CDR1 LNHDA, CDR2 SQIVND (reference sequence). There are 14 residues in the CDR3. The V end was cut by 2 bases, the J end by 6 bases, with 8 bases between. The CDR3 coding sequence is TGTGCCAGTAGTATACAGGGAATTAATTCACCCCTCCACTTT. Translation: CASSIQGINSPLHF.

J is TRBJ2-5 and V is TRBV2; 8 positions agree with TRBD1. There are 15 residues in the CDR3. The germline V gene has CDR1 SNHLY and CDR2 FYNNEI. The V and J ends lost 3 bases and 5 bases, in that order; junction bases with no gene match: 8. CDR3 in DNA: TGTGCCAGCAGTGAGAGGGACAGGTATTTTGAGACCCAGTACTTC. This sequence encodes CASSERDRYFETQYF.

The chain employs TRBV2 and TRBJ1-2; 7 bases agree with TRBD1. The CDR3 length is 14 residues. With V trimmed by 1 base and J by 4 bases, 3 bases remained unmatched. The germline gives CDR1 SNHLY, CDR2 FYNNEI. The chain's CDR3 is CASSEVTGFYGYTF. The DNA for the CDR3 is TGTGCCAGCAGTGAAGTGACAGGGTTCTATGGCTACACCTTC.